This T cell receptor (beta chain) was recovered during a study of PD-1 blockade in classical Hodgkin lymphoma. Overall study findings and caveats: Those achieving complete response showed baseline diversity like newly diagnosed patients. Anyone who began nivolumab under 1 year after ASCT was excluded.

Relapse after autologous stem cell transplantation occurred in every patient, and brentuximab vedotin exposure varied. Assay used: immunoSEQ multiplex PCR; TCRdb lists only in-frame clones, some missing. Of about 150,000 clones listed, approximately 72% are singletons. V gave up 1 base and J gave up 5 bases, with 14 bases separating them. The CDR3 has 16 amino acids. Per the germline V gene, CDR1 is KGHSH and CDR2 is LQKENI. Remarks on this clone: What it binds is unknown.

The TCR was taken from a human donor with classical Hodgkin lymphoma. This chain joins TRBV18 and TRBJ1-4; tentative D call: TRBD1 (5 bases). Sample: peripheral blood mononuclear cells (PBMCs), taken before the second cycle of nivolumab. The CDR3 spells CASSPRRSGPNEKLFF. The CDR3 nucleotides are TGTGCCAGCTCACCACGTAGATCGGGACCGAATGAAAAACTGTTTTTT.